These 23 T cell receptor beta chains were sequenced from one sample in a study of blood T cell repertoires in COVID-19. The data were produced by immunoSEQ multiplex PCR, yet TCRdb's version contains in-frame clones alone and is incomplete. The data hold under 300,000 clones, with 90% to 95% observed a single time. Sequencing was carried out using PBMCs or T cells enriched from blood (not recorded which). These receptors all stem from a woman aged 18-30 years who had recovered from COVID-19.

The V gene is TRBV2, the J gene TRBJ1-6; perhaps TRBD1 as D (5 bases). The CDR3 has 14 amino acids. Trimming removed 6 bases from V and 7 bases from J, with 13 bases in between. Germline-derived CDR1 and CDR2 are SNHLY and FYNNEI. The CDR3 loop reads CASSETVENSPLHF. In DNA, the CDR3 is TGTGCCAGCAGCGAGACAGTAGAAAATTCACCCCTCCACTTT.

The chain combines TRBV19 with TRBJ2-7; no firm D call. The germline CDR1 and CDR2 sequences are LNHDA and SQIVND (reference sequence). CDR3 length: 13 amino acids. V lost 8 bases, J lost 4 bases, and 15 bases lay in between. CDR3 loop: CASGPSLGYEQYF. The CDR3 DNA reads TGTGCCAGTGGCCCTAGTCTTGGGTACGAGCAGTACTTC.

V gene TRBV4-2 combines with J gene TRBJ2-7; 10 bases match TRBD2. Germline V gene data show CDR1 as LGHNA and CDR2 as YNFKEQ. V gave up 2 bases and J gave up 4 bases; unmatched junction bases: 5. CDR3 length: 15 amino acids. The CDR3 nucleotides read TGTGCCAGCAGCCAACCGGGACTAGCGACTTACGAGCAGTACTTC. As protein: CASSQPGLATYEQYF.

The chain combines TRBV14 with TRBJ1-5; 8 bases align to TRBD1. The V gene end was trimmed by 0 bases and the J gene end by 1 base; junction bases not matched to a gene: 8. In germline, CDR1 is SGHDN, CDR2 FVKESK. The CDR3 contains 18 residues. In DNA, the CDR3 is TGTGCCAGCAGCCAAGATCAGGGCAGGGGGCTAAGCAATCAGCCCCAGCATTTT. Translated, it gives CASSQDQGRGLSNQPQHF.

The rearrangement joins TRBV7-9 to TRBJ2-5; 7 nucleotides line up with TRBD2. Losses at the gene ends were 0 bases for V and 9 bases for J; bases not matched to a gene: 1. From germline, CDR1 is SEHNR and CDR2 FQNEAQ (reference sequence). The CDR3 runs to 12 residues. In DNA form, the CDR3 reads TGTGCCAGCAGCTTAGCGGGGGGGGCCCAGTACTTC. It specifies CASSLAGGAQYF.

V gene TRBV5-3 combines with J gene TRBJ2-7; weak D call: TRBD1 (5 bases). TRBV5-3 is reported as an ORF; its role is uncertain. This CDR3 region has 14 residues. Trimming pared 1 base from V and 3 bases from J, leaving 11 bases between. The CDR3 DNA sequence: TGTGCCAGAAGCTTGAAGGGGCACGACTACGAGCAGTACTTC. This codes for CARSLKGHDYEQYF.

The chain has TRBV28 and TRBJ1-1; D remains ambiguous. CDR3 length: 12 residues. CDR1 is MDHEN and CDR2 is SYDVKM in the germline V gene. V dropped 7 bases and J dropped 1 base, with 7 bases sitting between them. CDR3 DNA sequence: TGTGCCAGCAACGGTAAGAACACTGAAGCTTTCTTT. Its translation: CASNGKNTEAFF.

The chain joins TRBV7-6 to TRBJ2-7; D might be TRBD2 (6 bases). The CDR3 extends over 17 amino acids. Per the germline V gene, CDR1 is SGHVS and CDR2 is FNYEAQ. Trimming removed 3 bases from V and 6 bases from J, with 24 bases in between. The DNA for the CDR3 is TGTGCCAGCAGCTTGGCATCTCAGCCCGGGGGATTTGGCGAGCAGTACTTC. Its translation is CASSLASQPGGFGEQYF.

The chain links TRBV29-1 to TRBJ2-3; D might be TRBD2 (6 bases). Germline V gene lookup returns CDR1 SQVTM and CDR2 ANQGSEA. The V end was cut by 3 bases, the J end by 3 bases, with 25 bases between. The CDR3 is 18 residues long. CDR3 protein: CSVEGRISAGSTTDTQYF. The CDR3 DNA follows: TGCAGCGTTGAGGGCCGAATCTCAGCGGGCTCCACTACAGATACGCAGTATTTT.

The gene calls are TRBV10-3 and TRBJ1-1; TRBD1 agrees at 9 bases. V was pared by 2 bases and J by 4 bases, with 2 bases of the junction left unmatched. The CDR3 is 14 amino acids. In germline, CDR1 is ENHRY, CDR2 SYGVKD. CDR3 amino acids: CAISEGTGSTEAFF. The CDR3 DNA reads as TGTGCCATCAGTGAGGGGACAGGGAGCACTGAAGCTTTCTTT.

The V and J genes are TRBV7-8 and TRBJ2-3; possibly TRBD2 for D (6 bases). Trimming shortened V by 7 bases and J by 2 bases, and 16 bases separated the two germline ends. Germline assignment: CDR1 SGHVS and CDR2 FQNEAQ. The CDR3 is made up of 15 amino acids. CDR3 nucleotide sequence: TGTGCCAGCACCTCCGGGTGGGAGGCCACAGATACGCAGTATTTT. Translated: CASTSGWEATDTQYF.

This chain uses TRBV9 with TRBJ2-3, with a weak D call TRBD1 (6 bases). The CDR3 loop spans 15 amino acids. Between the trimmed V and J ends, which lost 0 bases and 7 bases, there was a span of 15 bases. CDR1 SGDLS and CDR2 YYNGEE come from the germline V gene. CDR3 coding DNA: TGTGCCAGCAGCGTAGGGGGGCAGAGGACCAATACGCAGTATTTT. Amino acid sequence: CASSVGGQRTNTQYF.

V is TRBV7-9 and J is TRBJ2-7, with 9 bases that match TRBD2. CDR3 length: 17 residues. Germline V gene data show CDR1 as SEHNR and CDR2 as FQNEAQ (reference sequence). Trimming took 4 bases from V and 0 from J; bases not matched to a gene: 10. The DNA of the CDR3 is TGTGCCAGCAGCTCCAGGCTAGCGGGGACAGACTCCTACGAGCAGTACTTC. It specifies CASSSRLAGTDSYEQYF. The variable domain in full, completed from reference TRBV7-9 and TRBJ2-7, reads DTGVSQNPRHKITKRGQNVTFRCDPISEHNRLYWYRQTLGQGPEFLTYFQNEAQLEKSRLLSDRFSAERPKGSFSTLEIQRTEQGDSAMYLCASSSRLAGTDSYEQYFGPGTRLTVT.

The chain combines TRBV9 with TRBJ1-6; D possibly corresponds to TRBD1 (6 bases). Trimming removed 0 bases at V and 9 bases at J, with 19 bases between. The CDR3 length is 17 residues. From germline, CDR1 is SGDLS and CDR2 YYNGEE. CDR3 sequence reads: CASSVGLEQGLGSPLHF. Here the CDR3 DNA reads TGTGCCAGCAGCGTAGGACTGGAACAGGGATTAGGTTCACCCCTCCACTTT.

The chain joins TRBV6-5 to TRBJ1-1; a weak D match, TRBD1 (5 bases). The CDR3 loop spans 12 amino acids. The germline V and J ends were trimmed by 4 bases and 4 bases, with 7 bases remaining between them. Germline-derived CDR1 and CDR2 are MNHEY and SVGAGI. CDR3 bases: TGTGCCAGCAGTTTAACAGGCACTGAAGCTTTCTTT. This sequence encodes CASSLTGTEAFF.

This chain connects TRBV6-5 to TRBJ1-1, with 9 nucleotides matching TRBD1. Germline assignment: CDR1 MNHEY and CDR2 SVGAGI. J gave up 0 bases and V 4 bases, and 3 bases lay outside the gene matches. This CDR3 comprises 15 residues. In DNA form, the CDR3 reads TGTGCCAGCAGTTCACAGGGGGCTATGAACACTGAAGCTTTCTTT. This encodes CASSSQGAMNTEAFF.

V gene TRBV6-5 combines with J gene TRBJ2-1; 10 nucleotides match TRBD2. Trimming took 0 bases from V and 5 from J; bases not matched to a gene: 4. CDR3 length: 16 residues. Germline-derived CDR1 and CDR2 are MNHEY and SVGAGI. The CDR3 DNA reads as TGTGCCAGCAGTTACTCTAGCGGGGGGCCACACAATGAGCAGTTCTTC. Encoded protein: CASSYSSGGPHNEQFF.

The chain uses TRBV7-9 and TRBJ1-4, with 10 bases fitting TRBD1. The CDR3 covers 16 residues. V dropped 5 bases and J dropped 7; count of bases not matched to a gene: 10. From germline, CDR1 is SEHNR and CDR2 FQNEAQ (reference sequence). The CDR3, as DNA: TGTGCCAGCAGCCATTGGACAGGGGGTATGGGTGAAAAACTGTTTTTT. Translation: CASSHWTGGMGEKLFF.

Here the CDR3 reads CASIRLAGGPLAGELFF. The DNA of the CDR3 is TGTGCCAGCATCCGACTAGCGGGAGGGCCTTTGGCCGGGGAGCTGTTTTTT. The V call is TRBV28, the J call TRBJ2-2, with 14 bases aligning to TRBD2. Germline values: CDR1 MDHEN, CDR2 SYDVKM. Losses at the gene ends were 7 bases for V and 6 bases for J; bases not matched to a gene: 10. The CDR3 totals 17 residues.

V and J are TRBV7-2 and TRBJ2-5, with a weak D call TRBD1 (6 bases). CDR1 and CDR2 (germline): SGHTA, FQGNSA. CDR3 length: 15 residues. Trimming stripped 1 base from V and 5 bases from J, with 14 bases between. The CDR3 here is CASSLGPGVRETQYF. The CDR3 DNA reads TGTGCCAGCAGCTTAGGTCCAGGGGTGCGGGAGACCCAGTACTTC.

The rearrangement links TRBV11-2 to TRBJ1-3; maybe TRBD1 (5 bases). V lost 3 bases to trimming and J lost 6 bases, with 15 bases between them. The germline V gene has CDR1 SGHAT and CDR2 FQNNGV. The CDR3 consists of 15 residues. CDR3 bases: TGTGCCAGCAGCTTTGCCCCCAGGGTTGAAAACACCATATATTTT. This translates into CASSFAPRVENTIYF.

The sample holds one count of this clone. The V call is TRBV6-5, the J call TRBJ1-2; tentative D call: TRBD1 (6 bases). This CDR3 has 15 residues. Germline V gene lookup returns CDR1 MNHEY and CDR2 SVGAGI. Trimming removed 5 bases at V and 7 bases at J, with 20 bases between. The CDR3 here is CASSPGTQGFGGYTF. As DNA, the CDR3 is TGTGCCAGCAGTCCCGGGACCCAGGGGTTCGGTGGCTACACCTTC.

This clone was observed once. The V and J genes are TRBV6-5 and TRBJ1-2; D gene ambiguous. The germline V gene encodes CDR1 MNHEY and CDR2 SVGAGI. The CDR3 consists of 14 residues. V was shortened by 5 bases and J by 4 bases, with 14 bases between the two germline ends. The CDR3 sequence is CASSPASRSYGYTF. The CDR3, as DNA: TGTGCCAGCAGTCCCGCGTCGCGATCCTATGGCTACACCTTC.